This T cell receptor (beta chain) was obtained from a study of T-cell reconstitution after alpha-beta-depleted transplantation in children. Unique molecular identifiers were incorporated during preparation of the TCRbeta library. TCRdb redid the calling of the PCR reads with MiXCR, one entry per CDR3 protein. This sample yields 550,000 to 800,000 distinct CDR3 sequences, of which 13% are seen a single time; around 0.8% belongs to the top ten. General study points: Once a year had passed after transplant, T-cell counts and diversity came mostly from newly produced T cells. Day-60 TCRbeta diversity that was high in some patients was derived from surviving recipient T cells and thymic progenitors. Reportedly, alpha-beta T cells present about two months post-transplant originated from several hundred expanded clones of graft origin.

This clonotype was seen ten or more times. Its cognate antigen is unknown. This receptor was identified in a girl aged 2 to 10 with congenital amegakaryocytic thrombocytopenia, due to receive a stem cell transplant. Sample: PBMCs, taken before TCRalphabeta/CD19-depleted stem cell transplant.

CDR3 amino acids: CASSLDLAPSSYNEQFF. DNA for the CDR3: TGTGCCAGCAGCCTCGACCTAGCGCCCAGCTCCTACAATGAGCAGTTCTTC. V usage is TRBV3-1 and J usage is TRBJ2-1; D may be TRBD2 (6 bases). Germline loops: CDR1 LGHDT, CDR2 YNNKEL (reference sequence). Trimming removed 4 bases at V and 0 bases at J, with 16 bases between. The CDR3 contains 17 residues.